These 25 T cell receptor beta chains were sequenced from one sample in a study of neurological immune-mediated disorders. TCRdb ran MiXCR on the 5' RACE reads and lists one entry per CDR3 protein. The sample lists roughly 28,000 distinct CDR3 sequences, approximately 3.2% seen once, with 6% to 7.5% in the top ten. The sequencing input was PBMCs. The source is a woman in her 30s with multiple sclerosis.

This clonotype showed up many times. The chain has TRBV5-1 and TRBJ1-5; D is possibly TRBD1 (6 bases). The V and J ends lost 0 bases and 4 bases respectively, with 8 bases between them. CDR3 length equals 14 residues. The germline V gene encodes CDR1 SGHRS and CDR2 YFSETQ. The CDR3: CASSLAGQNQPQHF. Written as DNA, the CDR3 is TGCGCCAGCAGCTTGGCCGGACAGAATCAGCCCCAGCATTTT.

This clonotype showed up many times. The J gene is TRBJ1-5, the V gene TRBV18, with D possibly matching TRBD1 (5 bases). This CDR3 is 18 amino acids long. Deletions cut 3 bases from V and 0 bases from J, with 18 bases between. Germline CDR1 reads KGHSH; CDR2 reads LQKENI. In DNA form, the CDR3 reads TGTGCCAGCTCACCTATTCCGGGACTGAAATATAGCAATCAGCCCCAGCATTTT. Its translation: CASSPIPGLKYSNQPQHF.

This clonotype was seen many times. An end of the junction does not agree with germline; a read error may underlie this. This chain links TRBV15 with TRBJ1-5, with a tentative D call TRBD1 (6 bases). The CDR3 has 17 residues. Per germline, CDR1 LNHNV and CDR2 YYDKDF (reference sequence). In nucleotides, the CDR3 is TGTGCCACCAGGCTAACAAACCGGGACACTAGCAATCAGCCCCAGAATTTT. It specifies CATRLTNRDTSNQPQNF. Full variable domain (remainder filled in from reference TRBV15 and TRBJ1-5): DAMVIQNPRYQVTQFGKPVTLSCSQTLNHNVMYWYQQKSSQAPKLLFHYYDKDFNNEADTPDNFQSRRPNTSFCFLDIRSPGLGDTAMYLCATRLTNRDTSNQPQNFGDGTRLSIL.

Notes on this clonotype: A junction boundary mismatches the germline segment, possibly from a read error. The gene calls are TRBV3-1 and TRBJ1-5, with no clear D. The CDR3 has 12 amino acids. Germline V lookup: CDR1 LGHDT, CDR2 YNNKEL (reference sequence). CDR3: CASSQVGSVQNF. The CDR3 DNA sequence: TGTGCCAGCAGCCAGGTTGGGAGCGTCCAGAATTTT.

This clonotype was found many times. V and J are TRBV20-1 and TRBJ2-1; the match to TRBD2 covers 9 bases. This CDR3 has 14 amino acids. Germline V gene data show CDR1 as DFQATT and CDR2 as SNEGSKA (reference sequence). Losses at the gene ends were 6 bases for V and 7 bases for J; bases not matched to a gene: 10. The CDR3 DNA follows: TGCAGTGCAACTAGCGGGCGGAGTGATAATGAGCAGTTCTTC. Its protein product is CSATSGRSDNEQFF.

This clonotype was counted ten times or more. This chain links TRBV20-1 with TRBJ2-2; perhaps TRBD2 as D (5 bases). The length of the CDR3 is 14 residues. The germline CDR1 and CDR2 sequences are DFQATT and SNEGSKA (reference sequence). Between the trimmed V and J ends, which lost 1 base and 8 bases, there was a span of 14 bases. The CDR3 sequence is CSARAPSGTGELFF. As DNA, the CDR3 is TGCAGTGCTAGAGCCCCTTCGGGAACGGGGGAGCTGTTTTTT.

Concerning this clonotype itself: This sequence may be a read error, since a much larger clone differs from it by one base. The gene calls are TRBV10-2 and TRBJ1-3; D ambiguous. The CDR3 extends over 14 amino acids. From germline, CDR1 is WSHSY and CDR2 SAAADI. CDR3 nucleotide sequence: TGCGCCAGCACCCCGAGGAGCTCTGGAAAAACCATATATTTT. Protein: CASTPRSSGKTIYF.

This clonotype turned up a few times. The conserved phenylalanine or tryptophan normally closing the CDR3 is absent here, so this likely arose from a read error. V and J are TRBV5-1 and TRBJ1-4; D is unclear. Trimming left V 8 bases short and J 4 bases short, with 12 bases between. The CDR3 runs to 13 residues. CDR1 SGHRS and CDR2 YFSETQ come from the germline V gene. In DNA form, the CDR3 reads TGCGCCAGTCGGGAAAGGGATAATGAAAAACTGTTTAAT. Translating gives CASRERDNEKLFN.

This clonotype occurred many times. One junction end disagrees with the germline gene, perhaps due to a read error. The rearrangement joins TRBV28 to TRBJ1-5, with D possibly TRBD1 on 5 matching bases. Germline V gene lookup returns CDR1 MDHEN and CDR2 SYDVKM. The CDR3 sequence is 15 residues long. CDR3 amino acids: CASSLTGASNQPQNF. The CDR3 DNA follows: TGTGCCAGCAGTCTCACAGGCGCTAGCAATCAGCCCCAGAATTTT.

This clonotype was seen repeatedly, ten times or more. V gene TRBV4-2 combines with J gene TRBJ2-1; 8 bases fit TRBD1. This CDR3 region has 14 residues. Germline lookup yields CDR1 LGHNA and CDR2 YNFKEQ. V lost 1 base to trimming and J lost 6 bases; unmatched junction nucleotides: 2. As DNA, the CDR3 is TGTGCCAGCAGCCAAGGGGACAGGCGCAATGAGCAGTTCTTC. Amino acid sequence: CASSQGDRRNEQFF.

This clonotype came up many times. The chain couples TRBV12-5 to TRBJ1-3; 7 bases are a match to TRBD1. Unmatched junction bases numbered 13, after V lost 5 bases and J lost 0 bases. CDR3 length: 18 amino acids. Germline loops: CDR1 LGHNT, CDR2 FRNRAP. The CDR3 bases are TGTGCTAGTGGTGCCCCGGGACAGCCTGTATTCTCTGGAAACACCATATATTTT. Protein product: CASGAPGQPVFSGNTIYF.

This clonotype showed up many times. The V and J genes are TRBV29-1 and TRBJ2-1, with unresolved D. The germline CDR1 and CDR2 sequences are SQVTM and ANQGSEA. The V gene lost 7 bases and the J gene lost 7 bases, with 14 bases spanning the gap. The CDR3 loop spans 12 amino acids. CDR3: CSAGGVSNEQFF. The DNA of the CDR3 is TGCAGCGCCGGCGGCGTCTCTAATGAGCAGTTCTTC.

This clonotype was seen at least ten times. The chain recombines TRBV6-5 with TRBJ2-7, with 9 positions matching TRBD1. CDR3 length equals 15 residues. V gave up 6 bases and J gave up 5 bases; unmatched junction bases: 11. CDR1 and CDR2 (germline): MNHEY, SVGAGI. In DNA form, the CDR3 reads TGTGCCAGCAGCCGCTCGAGGACAGGGGAGGACGAGCAGTACTTC. Its protein product is CASSRSRTGEDEQYF.

In this sample, this clonotype turned up many times. The V and J genes are TRBV5-1 and TRBJ2-1; 12 bases match TRBD2. Trimming at V came to 4 bases and at J to 2 bases, leaving 13 bases not matched to a gene. The CDR3 totals 19 residues. Germline-derived CDR1 and CDR2 are SGHRS and YFSETQ. This chain's CDR3 is CASSGRRPSGGATYNEQFF. The CDR3 DNA follows: TGCGCCAGCAGCGGACGCCGGCCTAGCGGGGGGGCCACCTACAATGAGCAGTTCTTC.

This clonotype was counted many times. Germline is not matched at one junction end, which may reflect a read error. The chain has TRBV15 and TRBJ1-6; D is uncertain. The CDR3 is 16 residues long. CDR1 is LNHNV and CDR2 is YYDKDF in the germline V gene (reference sequence). CDR3 loop: CATSREGWTANSPLHF. As DNA, the CDR3 is TGTGCCACCAGCCGAGAGGGCTGGACCGCTAATTCACCCCTCCACTTT.

This clonotype was counted at least ten times. The gene calls are TRBV7-2 and TRBJ2-7; TRBD1 agrees at 7 bases. V was clipped by 1 base and J by 2 bases; unmatched bases: 8. This CDR3 has 16 residues. Germline values: CDR1 SGHTA, CDR2 FQGNSA. CDR3 sequence reads: CASSLVPRGSTYEQYF. DNA for the CDR3: TGTGCCAGCAGCTTAGTTCCCAGGGGGTCGACCTACGAGCAGTACTTC.

Ten or more counts support this clonotype. This rearrangement joins TRBV4-1 to TRBJ1-1; D not resolved. In germline, CDR1 is MGHRA, CDR2 YSYEKL. This CDR3 region has 19 residues. V was pared by 7 bases and J by 3 bases, with 30 bases between. CDR3 in DNA: TGCGCCAGCACTTCAAGAGCCCCCGGGATCTCCTCGGGTCACACTGAAGCTTTCTTT. Translation: CASTSRAPGISSGHTEAFF.

This clonotype was counted at least ten times. The chain has TRBV7-2 and TRBJ2-3; 14 bases agree with TRBD2. Looked up from germline, CDR1 is SGHTA and CDR2 is FQGNSA. CDR3 length equals 16 residues. Trimming took 2 bases from V and 4 from J; bases not matched to a gene: 2. In DNA form, the CDR3 reads TGTGCCAGCAGCTTAATGGGACTAGCGGGAGCAGATACGCAGTATTTT. Amino acids: CASSLMGLAGADTQYF.

In this sample, this clonotype is medium-sized. The rearrangement joins TRBV5-1 to TRBJ2-5; TRBD2 aligns across 7 bases. The V gene's germline CDR1 is SGHRS and CDR2 YFSETQ. CDR3 size: 13 residues. V shed 4 bases and J 4 bases; nucleotides not matched to a gene: 4. The CDR3 sequence: CASSSGVRETQYF. The CDR3 DNA is TGCGCCAGCAGCAGCGGGGTTAGAGAGACCCAGTACTTC.

This clonotype is medium-sized by share. The CDR3 region is CSVGTDHSYEQYF. CDR3 DNA: TGCAGCGTTGGCACGGATCACTCCTACGAGCAGTACTTC. The rearrangement joins TRBV29-1 to TRBJ2-7; no clear D. Deletions cut 4 bases from V and 0 bases from J, with 10 bases between. Germline CDR1 SQVTM, CDR2 ANQGSEA. The CDR3 consists of 13 residues.

This clonotype was observed many times. This rearrangement joins TRBV4-2 to TRBJ1-1, with a tentative D call TRBD1 (6 bases). The CDR3 consists of 15 residues. V was cut by 3 bases and J by 1 base, with 12 bases left in between. Germline-derived CDR1 and CDR2 are LGHNA and YNFKEQ. CDR3 amino acids: CASSQAQGPNTEAFF. The CDR3 DNA reads as TGTGCCAGCAGCCAGGCACAGGGACCGAACACTGAAGCTTTCTTT.

Ten or more counts support this clonotype. The genes are TRBV5-1 and TRBJ2-2; D perhaps matches TRBD2 (6 bases). V shed 2 bases and J shed 2 bases, with 13 bases lying between them. CDR3 length equals 16 residues. Germline CDR1 reads SGHRS; CDR2 reads YFSETQ. CDR3 residues: CASSFYGGSNTGELFF. In DNA form, the CDR3 reads TGCGCCAGCAGCTTTTACGGGGGATCAAACACCGGGGAGCTGTTTTTT. The full variable domain, in which reference TRBV5-1 and TRBJ2-2 provide the parts outside the CDR3, is KAGVTQTPRYLIKTRGQQVTLSCSPISGHRSVSWYQQTPGQGLQFLFEYFSETQRNKGNFPGRFSGRQFSNSRSEMNVSTLELGDSALYLCASSFYGGSNTGELFFGEGSRLTVL.

This clonotype was counted many times. The genes are TRBV14 and TRBJ2-1; TRBD1 or TRBD2 may be the D gene (5 bases each). V gave up 3 bases and J gave up 0 bases, with 12 bases separating them. Germline assignment: CDR1 SGHDN and CDR2 FVKESK. There are 16 residues in the CDR3. The CDR3 sequence is CASSQRGYSSYNEQFF. The CDR3, as DNA: TGTGCCAGCAGCCAGAGGGGCTATAGCTCCTACAATGAGCAGTTCTTC. The full variable domain, rest sourced from reference TRBV14 and TRBJ2-1, is EAGVTQFPSHSVIEKGQTVTLRCDPISGHDNLYWYRRVMGKEIKFLLHFVKESKQDESGMPNNRFLAERTGGTYSTLKVQPAELEDSGVYFCASSQRGYSSYNEQFFGPGTRLTVL.

This clonotype was detected ten times or more. This chain's CDR3 is CASSPRTSGTSYEQYF. The CDR3 region has the DNA TGTGCCAGCAGCCCAAGGACTAGCGGGACCTCCTACGAGCAGTACTTC. The chain joins TRBV7-8 to TRBJ2-7; 12 nucleotides line up with TRBD2. Germline CDR1 SGHVS, CDR2 FQNEAQ. V gave up 5 bases and J gave up 0 bases; unmatched junction bases: 5. CDR3 length: 16 amino acids.

This clonotype was counted only a few times. This chain links TRBV13 with TRBJ2-7, with 9 bases lining up with TRBD1. The CDR3 runs to 14 residues. Per germline, CDR1 PRHDT and CDR2 FYEKMQ (reference sequence). V lost 4 bases to trimming and J lost 2 bases; unmatched junction nucleotides: 3. The CDR3 here is CASSYGDRAYEQYF. The CDR3 region has the DNA TGTGCCAGCAGCTACGGGGACAGGGCCTACGAGCAGTACTTC. Combining the CDR3 with reference TRBV13 and TRBJ2-7 gives the whole variable domain AAGVIQSPRHLIKEKRETATLKCYPIPRHDTVYWYQQGPGQDPQFLISFYEKMQSDKGSIPDRFSAQQFSDYHSELNMSSLELGDSALYFCASSYGDRAYEQYFGPGTRLTVT.